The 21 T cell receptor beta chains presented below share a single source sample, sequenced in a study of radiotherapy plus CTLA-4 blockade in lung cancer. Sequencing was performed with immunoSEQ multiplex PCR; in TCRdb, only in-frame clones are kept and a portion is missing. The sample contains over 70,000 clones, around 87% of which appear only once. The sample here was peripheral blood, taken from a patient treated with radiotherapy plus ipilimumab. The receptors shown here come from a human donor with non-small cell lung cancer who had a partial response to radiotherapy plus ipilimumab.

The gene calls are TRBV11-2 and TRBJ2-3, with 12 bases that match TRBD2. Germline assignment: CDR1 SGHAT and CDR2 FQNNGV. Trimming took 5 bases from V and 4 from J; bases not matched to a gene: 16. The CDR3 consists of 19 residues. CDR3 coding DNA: TGTGCCAGCAGCATCCGTAGCGGATCTAGCGGGAGGGGATCAGATACGCAGTATTTT. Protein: CASSIRSGSSGRGSDTQYF.

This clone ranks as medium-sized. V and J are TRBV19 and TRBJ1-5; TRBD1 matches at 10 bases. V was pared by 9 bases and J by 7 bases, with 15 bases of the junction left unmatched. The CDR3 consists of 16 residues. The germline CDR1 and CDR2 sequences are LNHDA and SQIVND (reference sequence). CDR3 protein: CASTRSGTGARQPQHF. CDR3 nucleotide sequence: TGTGCCAGCACCCGATCCGGGACAGGGGCCAGGCAGCCCCAGCATTTT.

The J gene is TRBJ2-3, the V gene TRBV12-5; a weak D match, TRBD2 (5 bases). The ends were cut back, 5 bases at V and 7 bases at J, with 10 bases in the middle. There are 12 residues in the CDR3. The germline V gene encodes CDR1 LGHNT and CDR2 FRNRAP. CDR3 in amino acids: CASGPSSYTQYF. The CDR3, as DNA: TGTGCTAGTGGTCCGTCTAGCTATACGCAGTATTTT.

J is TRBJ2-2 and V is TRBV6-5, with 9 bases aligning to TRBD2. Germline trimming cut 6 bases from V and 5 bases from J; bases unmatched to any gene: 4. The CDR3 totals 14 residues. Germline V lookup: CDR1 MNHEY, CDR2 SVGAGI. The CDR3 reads CASRPAGGTGELFF. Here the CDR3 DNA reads TGTGCCAGCAGGCCAGCGGGAGGTACCGGGGAGCTGTTTTTT.

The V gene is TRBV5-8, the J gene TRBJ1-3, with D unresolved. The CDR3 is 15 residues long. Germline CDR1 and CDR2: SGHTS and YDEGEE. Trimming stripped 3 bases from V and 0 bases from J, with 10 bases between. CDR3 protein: CASSSDGNSGNTIYF. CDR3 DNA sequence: TGTGCCAGCAGCTCGGACGGGAACTCTGGAAACACCATATATTTT.

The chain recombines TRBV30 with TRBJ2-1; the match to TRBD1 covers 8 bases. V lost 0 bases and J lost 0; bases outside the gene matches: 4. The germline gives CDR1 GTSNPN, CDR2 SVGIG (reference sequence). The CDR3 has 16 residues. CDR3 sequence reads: CAWSVRQGSSYNEQFF. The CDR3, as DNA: TGTGCCTGGAGTGTACGACAGGGGAGCTCCTACAATGAGCAGTTCTTC.

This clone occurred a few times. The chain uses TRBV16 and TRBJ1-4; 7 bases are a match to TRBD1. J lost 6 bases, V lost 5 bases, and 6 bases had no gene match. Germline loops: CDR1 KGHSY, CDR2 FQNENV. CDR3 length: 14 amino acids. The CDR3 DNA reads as TGTGCCAGCAGCAGCCGACAGGGAGATGAAAAACTGTTTTTT. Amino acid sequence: CASSSRQGDEKLFF.

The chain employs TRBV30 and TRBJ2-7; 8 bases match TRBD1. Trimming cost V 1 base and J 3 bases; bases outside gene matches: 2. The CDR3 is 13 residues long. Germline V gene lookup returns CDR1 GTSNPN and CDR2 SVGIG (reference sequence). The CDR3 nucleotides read TGTGCCTGGAGTGGGACAGGGCACTACGAGCAGTACTTC. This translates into CAWSGTGHYEQYF. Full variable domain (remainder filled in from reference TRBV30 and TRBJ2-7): SQTIHQWPATLVQPVGSPLSLECTVEGTSNPNLYWYRQAAGRGLQLLFYSVGIGQISSEVPQNLSASRPQDRQFILSSKKLLLSDSGFYLCAWSGTGHYEQYFGPGTRLTVT.

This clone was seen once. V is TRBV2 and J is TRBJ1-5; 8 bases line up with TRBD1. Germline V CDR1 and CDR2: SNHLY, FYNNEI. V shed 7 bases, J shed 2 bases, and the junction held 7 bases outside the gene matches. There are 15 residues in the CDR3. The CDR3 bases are TGTGCCAGCAAGCACGGACAGGGACGCAATCAGCCCCAGCATTTT. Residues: CASKHGQGRNQPQHF.

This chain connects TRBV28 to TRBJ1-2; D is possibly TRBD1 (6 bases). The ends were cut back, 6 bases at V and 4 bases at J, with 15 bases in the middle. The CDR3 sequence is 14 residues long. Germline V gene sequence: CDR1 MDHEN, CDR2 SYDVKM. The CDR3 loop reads CASRGRTEVYGYTF. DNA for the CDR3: TGTGCCAGCAGGGGGCGGACAGAAGTCTATGGCTACACCTTC.

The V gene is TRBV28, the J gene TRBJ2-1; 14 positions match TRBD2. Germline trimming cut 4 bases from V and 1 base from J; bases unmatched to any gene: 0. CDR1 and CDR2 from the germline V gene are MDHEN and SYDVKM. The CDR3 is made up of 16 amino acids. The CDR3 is CASSWTSGRSYNEQFF. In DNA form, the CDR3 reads TGTGCCAGCAGTTGGACTAGCGGGAGGTCCTACAATGAGCAGTTCTTC.

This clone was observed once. CDR3 sequence: CASSLLQGIPQHF. CDR3 coding DNA: TGTGCCAGCAGCCTACTGCAGGGAATACCCCAGCATTTT. The chain uses TRBV7-2 and TRBJ1-5, with D possibly being TRBD1 (5 bases). CDR3 length: 13 amino acids. V lost 5 bases and J 10 bases, leaving 15 bases between the germline ends. Germline loops: CDR1 SGHTA, CDR2 FQGNSA.

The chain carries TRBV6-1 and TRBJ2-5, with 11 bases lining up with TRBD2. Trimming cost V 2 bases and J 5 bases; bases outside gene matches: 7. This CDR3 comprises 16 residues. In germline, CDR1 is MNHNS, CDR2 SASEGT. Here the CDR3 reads CASSEILAGGVETQYF. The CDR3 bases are TGTGCCAGCAGTGAAATATTAGCGGGAGGGGTTGAGACCCAGTACTTC.

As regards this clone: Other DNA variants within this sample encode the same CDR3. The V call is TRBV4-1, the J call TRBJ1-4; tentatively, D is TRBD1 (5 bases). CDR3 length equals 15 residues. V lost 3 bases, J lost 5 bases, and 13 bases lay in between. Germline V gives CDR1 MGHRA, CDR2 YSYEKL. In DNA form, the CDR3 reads TGCGCCAGCAGCCAGGAGGGGTGGAGGAATGAAAAACTGTTTTTT. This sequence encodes CASSQEGWRNEKLFF.

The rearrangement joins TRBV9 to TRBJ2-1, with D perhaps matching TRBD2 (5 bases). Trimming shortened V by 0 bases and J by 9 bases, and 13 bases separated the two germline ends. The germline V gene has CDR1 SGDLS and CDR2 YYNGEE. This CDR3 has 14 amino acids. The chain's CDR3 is CASSVDLPSGEQFF. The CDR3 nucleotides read TGTGCCAGCAGCGTAGATTTGCCCAGCGGTGAGCAGTTCTTC.

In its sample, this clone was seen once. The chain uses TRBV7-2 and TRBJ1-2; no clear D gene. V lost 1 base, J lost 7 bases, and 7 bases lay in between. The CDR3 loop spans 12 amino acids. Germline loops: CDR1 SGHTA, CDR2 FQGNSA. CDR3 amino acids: CASSLGLVGYTF. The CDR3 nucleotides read TGTGCCAGCAGCTTAGGACTAGTTGGCTACACCTTC.

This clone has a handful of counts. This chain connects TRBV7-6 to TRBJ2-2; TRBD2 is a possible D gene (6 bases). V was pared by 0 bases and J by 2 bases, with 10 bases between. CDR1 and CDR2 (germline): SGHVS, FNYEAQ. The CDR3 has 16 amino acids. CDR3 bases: TGTGCCAGCAGCTTAGCGCGGGAACTCAACACCGGGGAGCTGTTTTTT. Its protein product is CASSLARELNTGELFF.

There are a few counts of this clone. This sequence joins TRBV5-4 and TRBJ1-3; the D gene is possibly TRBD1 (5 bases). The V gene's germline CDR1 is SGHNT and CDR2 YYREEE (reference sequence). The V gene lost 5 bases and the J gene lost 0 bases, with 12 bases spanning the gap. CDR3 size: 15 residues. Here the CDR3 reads CASRGWGSSGNTIYF. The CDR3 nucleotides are TGTGCCAGCAGGGGGTGGGGCAGCTCTGGAAACACCATATATTTT.

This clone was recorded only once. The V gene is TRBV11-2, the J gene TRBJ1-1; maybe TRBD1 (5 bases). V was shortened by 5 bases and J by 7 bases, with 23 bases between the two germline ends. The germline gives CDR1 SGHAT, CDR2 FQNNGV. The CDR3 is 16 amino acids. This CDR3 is CASSHPLGQGRDEAFF. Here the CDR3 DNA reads TGTGCCAGCAGCCACCCCCTCGGGCAGGGTCGAGATGAAGCTTTCTTT.

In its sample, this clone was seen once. As DNA, the CDR3 is TGTGCCAGCAGCTCCCGGACGGACTTGAACACTGAAGCTTTCTTT. Translated, it gives CASSSRTDLNTEAFF. This sequence joins TRBV7-9 and TRBJ1-1; D is unclear. The CDR3 length is 15 residues. Germline CDR1 and CDR2: SEHNR and FQNEAQ (reference sequence). V was pared by 4 bases and J by 0 bases, with 12 bases between.

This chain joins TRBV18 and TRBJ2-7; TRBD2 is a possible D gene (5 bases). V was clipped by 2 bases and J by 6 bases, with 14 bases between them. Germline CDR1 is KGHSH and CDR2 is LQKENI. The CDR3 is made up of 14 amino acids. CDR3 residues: CASSPSEGLAEQYV. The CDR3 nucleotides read TGTGCCAGCTCACCATCCGAGGGTCTGGCCGAGCAGTACGTC.